A selection of T cell receptor beta chains follows, all from one sample in a study of shared clonotypes between healthy human individuals. Using immunoSEQ multiplex PCR, the repertoire was profiled, and TCRdb retains in-frame clones only, with some absent. The sample contains roughly 550,000 clones, over 95% of which appear only once. Sequences were obtained from naive CD8+ T cells sorted from blood. The receptors derive from a woman aged 25 to 39 in good health. The CDR3 runs from the conserved cysteine through the conserved F or W. The D gene is left open where the match is weak. Clone size appears in some rows only: once, few, many, or a class for an expanded clone.

len,abundance,d_gene,j_gene,v_gene,CDR3nt,CDR3aa
15,.,TRBD1,TRBJ1-5,TRBV25-1,TGTGCCAGCAGTGGGGAGACAGGGTCTAATCAGCCCCAGCATTTT,CASSGETGSNQPQHF
12,.,.,TRBJ2-1,TRBV2,TGTGCCAGCAGGCGTACTAGAGATGAGCAGTTCTTC,CASRRTRDEQFF
15,.,TRBD2,TRBJ2-1,TRBV11-1,TGTGCCAGCAGCCTTGGAAGCGGGGACTACAATGAGCAGTTCTTC,CASSLGSGDYNEQFF
16,.,TRBD2,TRBJ2-7,TRBV28,TGTGCCAGCAGCCTCGGGCGGGAGGGCCGAGGATACGAGCAGTACTTC,CASSLGREGRGYEQYF
17,.,.,TRBJ1-5,TRBV19,TGTGCCAGTAGTATATTTTCGGCCGCCTATAGCAATCAGCCCCAGCATTTT,CASSIFSAAYSNQPQHF
11,.,.,TRBJ2-1,TRBV27,TGTGCCACCGGCTCCTACAATGAGCAGTTCTTC,CATGSYNEQFF
14,once,TRBD1,TRBJ1-2,TRBV27,TGTGCCAGCAGTCCCGGACAGGGGGCGTGGGGCTACACCTTC,CASSPGQGAWGYTF
17,.,.,TRBJ2-7,TRBV2,TGTGCCAGCAGCACCCTTTATAGGGGGACTTCGGACTACGAGCAGTACTTC,CASSTLYRGTSDYEQYF
16,.,TRBD1,TRBJ1-1,TRBV9,TGTGCCAGCAGCCTTTACCGGGACAGGGGTTATACTGAAGCTTTCTTT,CASSLYRDRGYTEAFF
13,once,.,TRBJ1-3,TRBV6-1,TGTGCCAGCAGTGCCGGGGAGGGATACACCATATATTTT,CASSAGEGYTIYF
13,.,.,TRBJ2-7,TRBV7-9,TGTGCCAGCAGCCCCAGTTTAAGCTACGAGCAGTACTTC,CASSPSLSYEQYF
13,.,.,TRBJ1-2,TRBV4-1,TGCGCCAGCAGCCGGGCGGGGGACTATGGCTACACCTTC,CASSRAGDYGYTF
18,.,TRBD2,TRBJ2-2,TRBV9,TGTGCCAGCAGCGACTGGGGGGGACCCCCCGCGAACACCGGGGAGCTGTTTTTT,CASSDWGGPPANTGELFF
18,.,TRBD2,TRBJ2-7,TRBV7-9,TGTGCCAGCAGCTATCCAAGCGGGAGCCTAGGGAACTCCTACGAGCAGTACTTC,CASSYPSGSLGNSYEQYF
14,.,.,TRBJ1-1,TRBV9,TGTGCCAGCAGCGTAGTTGAGGGGGGGACTGAAGCTTTCTTT,CASSVVEGGTEAFF
15,once,TRBD1,TRBJ1-5,TRBV28,TGTGCCAGCAGTTACAGGGGGTTAGGCAATCAGCCCCAGCATTTT,CASSYRGLGNQPQHF
10,.,.,TRBJ2-5,TRBV7-9,TGTGTCTTGGGTTACGAGACCCAGTACTTC,CVLGYETQYF